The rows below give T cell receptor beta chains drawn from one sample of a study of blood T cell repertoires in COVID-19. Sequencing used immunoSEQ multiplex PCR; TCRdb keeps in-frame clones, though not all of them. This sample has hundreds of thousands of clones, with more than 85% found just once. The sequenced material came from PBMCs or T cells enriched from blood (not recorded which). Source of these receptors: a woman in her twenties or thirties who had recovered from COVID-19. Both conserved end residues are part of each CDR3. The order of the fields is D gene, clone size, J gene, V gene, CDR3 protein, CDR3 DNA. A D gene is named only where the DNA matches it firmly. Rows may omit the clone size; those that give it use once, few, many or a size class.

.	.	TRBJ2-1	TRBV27	CASGRRPLNEQFF	TGTGCCAGCGGGAGGCGGCCTCTCAATGAGCAGTTCTTC
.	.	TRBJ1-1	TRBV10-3	CAISGLETEAFF	TGTGCCATCAGTGGTCTGGAGACTGAAGCTTTCTTT
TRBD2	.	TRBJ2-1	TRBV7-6	CASSTSGGASYNEQFF	TGTGCCAGCAGCACCAGCGGGGGGGCCTCCTACAATGAGCAGTTCTTC
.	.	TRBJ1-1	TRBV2	CASSEEPGEAFF	TGTGCCAGCAGTGAAGAGCCGGGTGAAGCTTTCTTT
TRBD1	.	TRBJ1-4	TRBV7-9	CASSRGTGEAEKLFF	TGTGCCAGCAGCCGCGGGACAGGGGAGGCTGAAAAACTGTTTTTT
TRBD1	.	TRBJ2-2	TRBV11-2	CASSLESGTATGELFF	TGTGCCAGCAGCTTAGAATCCGGGACAGCCACCGGGGAGCTGTTTTTT
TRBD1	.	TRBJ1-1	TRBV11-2	CASSLNRGADTEAFF	TGTGCCAGCAGCTTAAACAGGGGCGCAGACACTGAAGCTTTCTTT
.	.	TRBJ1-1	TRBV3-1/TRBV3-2	CASSHSLAANTEAFF	TGTGCCAGCAGCCATAGTCTGGCGGCGAACACTGAAGCTTTCTTT
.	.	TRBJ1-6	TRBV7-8	CASSPRPAGNSPLHF	TGTGCCAGCAGCCCCCGGCCCGCCGGGAATTCACCCCTCCACTTT
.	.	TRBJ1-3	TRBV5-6	CASSSVHSGNTIYF	TGTGCCAGCAGCTCAGTCCACTCTGGAAACACCATATATTTT
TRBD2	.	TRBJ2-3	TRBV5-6	CASSLVGQRGASTDTQYF	TGTGCCAGCAGCTTGGTCGGCCAGCGGGGGGCCTCCACAGATACGCAGTATTTT
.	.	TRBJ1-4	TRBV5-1	CASSLTPVPTNEKLFF	TGCGCCAGCAGCTTGACGCCAGTCCCAACTAATGAAAAACTGTTTTTT
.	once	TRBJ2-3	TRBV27	CASSLKGGPNTQYF	TGTGCCAGCAGTTTAAAGGGGGGGCCAAATACGCAGTATTTT
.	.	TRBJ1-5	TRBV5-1	CASSFAPGGNQPQHF	TGCGCCAGCAGCTTTGCCCCAGGTGGCAATCAGCCCCAGCATTTT
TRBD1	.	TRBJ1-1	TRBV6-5	CASRGTEPNTEAFF	TGTGCCAGCAGAGGGACAGAACCGAACACTGAAGCTTTCTTT
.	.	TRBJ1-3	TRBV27	CASRGGFSGNTIYF	TGTGCCAGCAGGGGAGGGTTCTCTGGAAACACCATATATTTT
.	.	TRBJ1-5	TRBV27	CASSSLTGLLSNQPQHF	TGTGCCAGCAGTTCACTAACGGGACTACTAAGCAATCAGCCCCAGCATTTT
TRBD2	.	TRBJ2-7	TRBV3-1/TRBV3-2	CASSPLAGAYYEQYF	TGTGCCAGCAGCCCGCTAGCGGGGGCCTACTACGAGCAGTACTTC
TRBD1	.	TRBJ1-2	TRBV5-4	CASSLGPGGNYGYTF	TGTGCCAGCAGCTTAGGCCCAGGGGGCAACTATGGCTACACCTTC
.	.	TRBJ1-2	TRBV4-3	CASSQDSANYGYTF	TGCGCCAGCAGCCAAGATTCAGCGAACTATGGCTACACCTTC
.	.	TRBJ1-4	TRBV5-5	CASSPGTDLEAKLFF	TGTGCCAGCAGCCCCGGTACAGACCTGGAGGCAAAACTGTTTTTT
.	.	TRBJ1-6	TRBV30	CAWTQRRGNSPLHF	TGTGCCTGGACCCAAAGGAGGGGCAATTCACCCCTCCACTTT
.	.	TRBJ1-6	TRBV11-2	CASSLGPEFYSPLHF	TGTGCCAGCAGCTTAGGACCGGAGTTTTATTCACCCCTCCACTTT
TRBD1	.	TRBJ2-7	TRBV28	CASTLGGQAYEQYF	TGTGCCAGCACCCTCGGAGGACAGGCCTACGAGCAGTACTTC
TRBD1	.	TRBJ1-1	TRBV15	CATSRADRPDGAFF	TGTGCCACCAGCAGAGCGGACAGGCCGGACGGAGCTTTCTTT
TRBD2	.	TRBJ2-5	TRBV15	CATSRHAPGLAGKETQYF	TGTGCCACCAGCAGGCACGCCCCGGGACTAGCGGGAAAAGAGACCCAGTACTTC
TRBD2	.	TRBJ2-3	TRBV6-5	CASSYLRGGTDTQYF	TGTGCCAGCAGTTATTTGCGGGGGGGCACAGATACGCAGTATTTT
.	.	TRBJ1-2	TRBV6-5	CASRRDNTNYGYTF	TGTGCCAGCAGGAGGGACAATACTAACTATGGCTACACCTTC
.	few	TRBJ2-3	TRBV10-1	CASSDLLPTDTQYF	TGCGCCAGCAGTGATCTCCTTCCCACAGATACGCAGTATTTT
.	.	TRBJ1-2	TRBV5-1	CASSLGAGRDYGYTF	TGCGCCAGCAGCTTGGGGGCGGGCAGAGACTATGGCTACACCTTC
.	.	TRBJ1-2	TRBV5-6	CASSLEGGDYGYTF	TGTGCCAGCAGCTTGGAAGGAGGGGACTATGGCTACACCTTC
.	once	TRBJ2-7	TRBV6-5	CASSYSQGQAVGEQYF	TGTGCCAGCAGCTACTCCCAGGGACAAGCGGTTGGCGAGCAGTACTTC
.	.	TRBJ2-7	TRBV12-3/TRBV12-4	CASSSVEGQYF	TGTGCCAGCAGTTCGGTGGAGGGGCAGTACTTC
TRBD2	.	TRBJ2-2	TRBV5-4	CASSLQGRAGELFF	TGTGCCAGCAGCTTGCAAGGGAGGGCCGGGGAGCTGTTTTTT
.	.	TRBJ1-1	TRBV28	CASSFWEFSGDLIPNTEAFF	TGTGCCAGCAGTTTTTGGGAGTTTTCGGGGGATCTCATTCCGAACACTGAAGCTTTCTTT
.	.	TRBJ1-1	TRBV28	CASRPPVNTEAFF	TGTGCCAGCAGGCCTCCGGTGAACACTGAAGCTTTCTTT
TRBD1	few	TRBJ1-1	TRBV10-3	CAISQRALTGRTSVNTEAFF	TGTGCCATCAGCCAGCGGGCCTTGACAGGGCGGACTTCGGTGAACACTGAAGCTTTCTTT
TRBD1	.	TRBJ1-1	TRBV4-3	CASRGSAGGFLGTEAFF	TGCGCCAGCCGGGGAAGTGCAGGGGGCTTCTTGGGGACTGAAGCTTTCTTT
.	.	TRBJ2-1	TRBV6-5	CASSLSQVNNEQFF	TGTGCCAGCAGTTTATCACAGGTTAACAATGAGCAGTTCTTC
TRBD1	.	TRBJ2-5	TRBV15	CATSRAGQRGETQYF	TGTGCCACCAGCAGAGCGGGACAGAGAGGGGAGACCCAGTACTTC
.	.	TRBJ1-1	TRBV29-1	CSVKVGGDTEAFF	TGCAGCGTAAAGGTAGGGGGGGACACTGAAGCTTTCTTT
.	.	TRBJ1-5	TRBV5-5	CASSLTGNSNQPQHF	TGTGCCAGCAGCCTTACAGGTAATAGCAATCAGCCCCAGCATTTT
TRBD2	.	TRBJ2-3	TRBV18	CASSPSGGRTDTQYF	TGTGCCAGCTCACCTAGCGGGGGCCGCACAGATACGCAGTATTTT
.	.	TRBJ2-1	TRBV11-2	CASSFLGDYNEQFF	TGTGCCAGCAGCTTTCTGGGAGACTACAATGAGCAGTTCTTC
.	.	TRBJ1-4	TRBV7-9	CASSLETGQGKLFF	TGTGCCAGCAGCTTAGAGACAGGTCAGGGAAAACTGTTTTTT
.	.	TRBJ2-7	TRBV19	CASSIGPQREQYF	TGTGCCAGTAGTATAGGGCCCCAACGTGAGCAGTACTTC
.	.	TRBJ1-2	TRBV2	CASSDRRGGYTF	TGTGCCAGCAGTGACAGACGGGGTGGCTACACCTTC
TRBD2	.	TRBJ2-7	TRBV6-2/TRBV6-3	CASSYPLAGVSYEQYF	TGTGCCAGCAGTTACCCATTAGCGGGGGTCTCCTACGAGCAGTACTTC
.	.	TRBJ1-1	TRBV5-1	CASSFTLRQRAANTEAFF	TGCGCCAGCAGCTTTACCTTGCGGCAGAGAGCAGCGAACACTGAAGCTTTCTTT
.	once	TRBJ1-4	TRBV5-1	CASSSKGTPTNEKLFF	TGCGCCAGCAGTAGTAAAGGGACTCCAACTAATGAAAAACTGTTTTTT
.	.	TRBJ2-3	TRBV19	CASSWAASTDTQYF	TGTGCCAGTAGTTGGGCTGCTAGCACAGATACGCAGTATTTT
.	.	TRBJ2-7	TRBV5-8	CASSRRGRDEQYF	TGTGCCAGCAGCCGCCGAGGCAGGGACGAGCAGTACTTC